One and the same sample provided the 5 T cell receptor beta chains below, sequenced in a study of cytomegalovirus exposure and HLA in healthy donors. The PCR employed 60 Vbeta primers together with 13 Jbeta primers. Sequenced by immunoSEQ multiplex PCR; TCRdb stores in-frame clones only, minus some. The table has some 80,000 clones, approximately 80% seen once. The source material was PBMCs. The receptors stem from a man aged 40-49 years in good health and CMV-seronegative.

The CDR3 loop is CASSPGQGRSNEQFF. Written as DNA, the CDR3 is TGTGCCAGCAGTCCTGGACAGGGGAGGTCTAATGAGCAGTTCTTC. The chain uses TRBV6-5 and TRBJ2-1, with 9 bases matching TRBD1. The CDR3 spans 15 residues. Germline CDR1 reads MNHEY; CDR2 reads SVGAGI. V was pared by 5 bases and J by 7 bases, with 9 bases of the junction left unmatched.

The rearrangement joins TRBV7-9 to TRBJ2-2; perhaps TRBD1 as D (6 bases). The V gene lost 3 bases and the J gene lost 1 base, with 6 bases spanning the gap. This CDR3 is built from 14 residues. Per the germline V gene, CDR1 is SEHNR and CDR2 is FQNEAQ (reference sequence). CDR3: CASSLTGNTGELFF. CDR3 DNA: TGTGCCAGCAGCTTGACAGGGAACACCGGGGAGCTGTTTTTT.

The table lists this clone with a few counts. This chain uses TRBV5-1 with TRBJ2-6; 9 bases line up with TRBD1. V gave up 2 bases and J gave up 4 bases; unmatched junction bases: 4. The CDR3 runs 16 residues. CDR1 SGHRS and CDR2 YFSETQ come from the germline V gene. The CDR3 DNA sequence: TGCGCCAGCAGCTTACAGGGGGCGCTGGGGGCCAACGTCCTGACTTTC. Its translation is CASSLQGALGANVLTF.

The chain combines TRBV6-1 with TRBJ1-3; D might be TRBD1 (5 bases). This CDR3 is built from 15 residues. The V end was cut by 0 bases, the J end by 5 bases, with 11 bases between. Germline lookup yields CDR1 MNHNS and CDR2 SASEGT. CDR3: CASSEAGGHRNTIYF. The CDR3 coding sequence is TGTGCCAGCAGTGAAGCTGGTGGACACAGAAACACCATATATTTT.

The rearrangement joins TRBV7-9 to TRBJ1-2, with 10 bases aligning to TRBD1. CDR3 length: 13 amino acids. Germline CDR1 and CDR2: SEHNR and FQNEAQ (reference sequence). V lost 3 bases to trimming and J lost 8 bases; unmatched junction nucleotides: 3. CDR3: CASSFRDRGGYTF. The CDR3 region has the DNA TGTGCCAGCAGCTTCCGGGACAGGGGAGGCTACACCTTC.